The T cell receptor beta chain under discussion was sequenced for a study of cytomegalovirus exposure and HLA in healthy donors. In the study overall: The 120 or so validation repertoires, a later analysis reported, used the same platform as the approximately 650 first-cohort repertoires.

Points on this clone: Its antigen is as yet unknown.

Data came from immunoSEQ multiplex PCR; TCRdb stores just in-frame clones and leaves some out. The sample lists roughly 90,000 clones, about 85% seen once, with around 20% in the top ten. Germline V CDR1 and CDR2: SGHTA, FQGTGA. V was pared by 3 bases and J by 2 bases, with 5 bases of the junction left unmatched. The CDR3 contains 15 residues. General study findings and limits: Cytomegalovirus status was reportedly diagnosed by the classifier with high specificity and sensitivity. Associated with cytomegalovirus, according to the listing, were 150 to 200 TCR beta chains.

This chain joins TRBV7-3 and TRBJ2-3; 7 bases map to TRBD1. This clonotype originated in a man between 18 and 35 years old in good health and CMV-seropositive. The source material was PBMCs. CDR3 DNA: TGTGCCAGCAGCTTGACAGGGCAGTTCACAGATACGCAGTATTTT. It encodes CASSLTGQFTDTQYF.